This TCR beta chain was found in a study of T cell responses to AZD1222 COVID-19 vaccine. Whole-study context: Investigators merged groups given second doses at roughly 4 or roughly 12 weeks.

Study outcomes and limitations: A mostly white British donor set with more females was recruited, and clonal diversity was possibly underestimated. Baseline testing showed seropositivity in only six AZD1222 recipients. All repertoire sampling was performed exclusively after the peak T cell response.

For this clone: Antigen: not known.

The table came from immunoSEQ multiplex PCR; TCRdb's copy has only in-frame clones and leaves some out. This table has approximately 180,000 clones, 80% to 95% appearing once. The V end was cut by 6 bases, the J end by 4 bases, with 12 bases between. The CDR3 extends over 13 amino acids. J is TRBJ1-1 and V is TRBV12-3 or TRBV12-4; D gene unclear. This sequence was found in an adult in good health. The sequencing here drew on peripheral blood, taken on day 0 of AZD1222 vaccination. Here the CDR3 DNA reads TGTGCCAGCAGCCCGGGAGTGATCACTGAAGCTTTCTTT. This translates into CASSPGVITEAFF.